One sample yielded the 23 T cell receptor beta chains listed below, sequenced in a study of T cells in Graves' hyperthyroidism and ophthalmopathy. Amplification targeted TCR beta CDR3 regions from RNA transcripts. The HTBI primer set drove a first-round RT-PCR of the TCR CDR3. One entry per CDR3 protein, called by TCRdb with MiXCR from the multiplex PCR reads. The sample consists of about 110,000 distinct CDR3 sequences, roughly 15% of them appearing once. Specimen: blood. The receptors stem from a woman aged 45-59 years with Graves' hyperthyroidism.

This clonotype was detected many times. CDR3 bases: TGTGCCAGCAGCTTAGGGGGGGGACAGGGGCGATCACCCCTCCACTTT. Protein product: CASSLGGGQGRSPLHF. V is TRBV13 and J is TRBJ1-6, with 10 bases that match TRBD1. With 0 bases clipped from V and 10 bases from J, the junction kept 6 bases outside the gene matches. From germline, CDR1 is PRHDT and CDR2 FYEKMQ (reference sequence). The CDR3 runs to 16 residues.

This clonotype has at least ten counts. The genes are TRBV24-1 and TRBJ2-5, with 7 bases matching TRBD2. In germline, CDR1 is KGHDR, CDR2 SFDVKD. V trimming: 4 bases; J trimming: 4 bases; junction bases outside the gene matches: 5. CDR3 length equals 14 residues. The CDR3 coding sequence is TGTGCCACCAGTGACTCCGTAGCGGGAGAGACCCAGTACTTC. Translated: CATSDSVAGETQYF.

This clonotype came up many times. The chain carries TRBV7-3 and TRBJ2-2, with 8 bases matching TRBD2. CDR1 is SGHTA and CDR2 is FQGTGA in the germline V gene. This CDR3 comprises 16 residues. V shed 2 bases and J 0 bases; nucleotides not matched to a gene: 2. CDR3 loop: CASSLAGGANTGELFF. For the CDR3, the DNA is TGTGCCAGCAGCTTAGCGGGGGGCGCGAACACCGGGGAGCTGTTTTTT.

The sample holds many counts of this clonotype. J is TRBJ2-3 and V is TRBV15, with D possibly being TRBD1 (5 bases). From germline, CDR1 is LNHNV and CDR2 YYDKDF (reference sequence). This CDR3 region has 14 residues. V lost 0 bases to trimming and J lost 3 bases, with 7 bases between them. Here the CDR3 reads CATSRDRVTDTQYF. The CDR3 DNA reads TGTGCCACCAGCAGAGACAGGGTTACAGATACGCAGTATTTT.

This clonotype was picked up many times. The V gene is TRBV5-1, the J gene TRBJ1-4; D is perhaps TRBD1 (5 bases). V was shortened by 0 bases and J by 9 bases, with 15 bases between the two germline ends. The CDR3 is 15 amino acids. The V gene's germline CDR1 is SGHRS and CDR2 YFSETQ. For the CDR3, the DNA is TGCGCCAGCAGCTTGGAGTCAGGGAACCCGAAAAAACTGTTTTTT. Its protein is CASSLESGNPKKLFF.

Ten or more counts support this clonotype. The rearrangement uses TRBV3-1 and TRBJ1-2, with D perhaps matching TRBD1 (5 bases). The V end lost 8 bases, the J end lost 4 bases, and 14 bases lay between the germline ends. Germline CDR1 LGHDT, CDR2 YNNKEL (reference sequence). This CDR3 region has 13 residues. The CDR3 sequence is CASRDFGGYGYTF. CDR3 nucleotide sequence: TGTGCCAGCCGGGATTTCGGGGGCTATGGCTACACCTTC.

This clonotype was counted many times. The rearrangement links TRBV12-3 or TRBV12-4 to TRBJ2-2; D might be TRBD2 (5 bases). V lost 6 bases to trimming and J lost 0 bases, with 8 bases between them. This CDR3 is built from 14 residues. This chain's CDR3 is CASRTGTNTGELFF. In nucleotides, the CDR3 is TGTGCCAGCAGAACGGGAACGAACACCGGGGAGCTGTTTTTT.

The V gene is TRBV6-1, the J gene TRBJ2-5, with 11 bases lining up with TRBD2. Germline lookup yields CDR1 MNHNS and CDR2 SASEGT. The ends lost 5 bases at V and 12 bases at J; junction bases unmatched: 11. The CDR3 sequence is 14 residues long. The CDR3 coding sequence is TGTGCCAGCAGTTCTGAACTAGCGGGAGCCTCAGAGTACTTC. It encodes CASSSELAGASEYF.

The sample holds many counts of this clonotype. The V gene is TRBV7-8, the J gene TRBJ2-3, with TRBD2 matching 10 bases. Per germline, CDR1 SGHVS and CDR2 FQNEAQ. Trimming at V came to 5 bases and at J to 0 bases, leaving 5 bases not matched to a gene. There are 16 residues in the CDR3. The CDR3 bases are TGTGCCAGCAGCACCGGGACTAGCGCGAGCACAGATACGCAGTATTTT. Its protein product is CASSTGTSASTDTQYF.

This clonotype was observed at least ten times. The chain is built from TRBV6-1 and TRBJ2-1, with D unresolved. CDR1 MNHNS and CDR2 SASEGT come from the germline V gene. The V end lost 5 bases, the J end lost 3 bases, and 8 bases lay between the germline ends. The CDR3 is 13 residues long. CDR3 nucleotides: TGTGCCAGCAGTCCCCAGGACTACAATGAGCAGTTCTTC. This gives the protein CASSPQDYNEQFF.

There are many counts of this clonotype. The CDR3 nucleotides are TGTGCCAGCAGCTTCACAGGCCACACCGGGGAGCTGTTTTTT. Translation: CASSFTGHTGELFF. This chain uses TRBV7-2 with TRBJ2-2; TRBD1 is a possible D gene (5 bases). In germline, CDR1 is SGHTA, CDR2 FQGNSA. V was trimmed by 3 bases and J by 3 bases, leaving 8 bases between them. The length of the CDR3 is 14 residues.

This clonotype was counted ten times or more. J is TRBJ2-1 and V is TRBV5-4; TRBD2 matches at 10 bases. J gave up 9 bases and V 4 bases, and 7 bases lay outside the gene matches. There are 14 residues in the CDR3. Germline CDR1 is SGHNT and CDR2 is YYREEE (reference sequence). For the CDR3, the DNA is TGTGCCAGCAGCCAGGGACTAGCGTTCGGTGAGCAGTTCTTC. Translating it yields CASSQGLAFGEQFF.

This clonotype was counted many times. This chain links TRBV6-1 with TRBJ2-3; TRBD2 matches 12 bases. Germline V lookup: CDR1 MNHNS, CDR2 SASEGT. The J segment lost 4 bases and the V segment lost 4 bases, leaving 6 bases of the junction unmatched. The CDR3 totals 16 residues. The CDR3 nucleotides read TGTGCCAGCAGTGCGAGGACTAGCGGGATCTCAGATACGCAGTATTTT. Amino acid sequence: CASSARTSGISDTQYF.

This clonotype was counted a few times. This could be a read error, since a much larger clone is one nucleotide away. This rearrangement joins TRBV6-8 to TRBJ1-6, with TRBD1 as a possible D gene (5 bases). The CDR3 contains 15 residues. CDR1 and CDR2 from the germline V gene are MNHGY and SAAAGT. As DNA, the CDR3 is TGTGCCGGCAGTTACCCGGGGGGGTATAATTCACCCCTCCACTTT. Translated, it gives CAGSYPGGYNSPLHF.

The genes are TRBV12-3 or TRBV12-4 and TRBJ2-7, with TRBD2 matching 7 bases. The CDR3 is 15 residues long. V was pared by 3 bases and J by 0 bases, with 5 bases of the junction left unmatched. The chain's CDR3 is CASSLRLADSYEQYF. DNA for the CDR3: TGTGCCAGCAGTTTGCGTCTAGCGGACTCCTACGAGCAGTACTTC.

This rearrangement joins TRBV3-1 to TRBJ2-5; 12 bases fit TRBD2. The CDR3 contains 16 residues. Germline-derived CDR1 and CDR2 are LGHDT and YNNKEL (reference sequence). The V segment lost 2 bases and the J segment 5 bases; nucleotides outside the gene matches: 6. CDR3 region: CASSQLAGGPRETQYF. In nucleotides, the CDR3 is TGTGCCAGCAGCCAACTAGCGGGAGGGCCGAGGGAGACCCAGTACTTC.

This clonotype was picked up many times. J is TRBJ1-5 and V is TRBV4-1, with D unresolved. Trimming took off 0 bases at V and 2 bases at J, with 14 bases between the two ends. The CDR3 extends over 17 amino acids. Looked up from germline, CDR1 is MGHRA and CDR2 is YSYEKL. The CDR3 nucleotides are TGCGCCAGCAGCCAAGAAGGCGCTGCCCGAGGCAATCAGCCCCAGCATTTT. Protein: CASSQEGAARGNQPQHF.

Written as DNA, the CDR3 is TGTGCCAGCAGCTCATCACAGGGACTAGCGGGAGGAGAAGAGACCCAGTACTTC. Translated, it gives CASSSSQGLAGGEETQYF. The J gene is TRBJ2-5, the V gene TRBV28; 15 bases match TRBD2. Unmatched junction bases numbered 11, after V lost 6 bases and J lost 3 bases. This CDR3 is built from 18 residues. From germline, CDR1 is MDHEN and CDR2 SYDVKM.

This clonotype was counted ten times or more. The chain combines TRBV28 with TRBJ1-5; TRBD1 might be the D (5 bases). Trimming took 4 bases from V and 5 from J, leaving 9 bases between them. Germline CDR1 and CDR2: MDHEN and SYDVKM. This CDR3 is 13 amino acids long. The CDR3 bases are TGTGCCAGCAGTTCCAGGGCTGATCAGCCCCAGCATTTT. Protein product: CASSSRADQPQHF. The full variable domain, with the rest looked up from reference TRBV28 and TRBJ1-5, is DVKVTQSSRYLVKRTGEKVFLECVQDMDHENMFWYRQDPGLGLRLIYFSYDVKMKEKGDIPEGYSVSREKKERFSLILESASTNQTSMYLCASSSRADQPQHFGDGTRLSIL.

This clonotype has a count of ten or more. The chain is built from TRBV28 and TRBJ2-5; no reliable D call. Germline V gene lookup returns CDR1 MDHEN and CDR2 SYDVKM. The length of the CDR3 is 13 residues. Trimming stripped 3 bases from V and 2 bases from J, with 7 bases between. CDR3 protein: CASSLYSQETQYF. The CDR3 DNA sequence: TGTGCCAGCAGTTTGTACTCTCAAGAGACCCAGTACTTC.

This clonotype was seen only a few times. V is TRBV5-1 and J is TRBJ2-5, with D hard to call. The CDR3 is made up of 14 amino acids. Germline CDR1 reads SGHRS; CDR2 reads YFSETQ. Trimming pared 7 bases from V and 0 bases from J, leaving 13 bases between. Here the CDR3 DNA reads TGCGCCAGCTCCCCCTCGGGTAACCAAGAGACCCAGTACTTC. Protein product: CASSPSGNQETQYF.

Many counts were recorded for this clonotype. The gene calls are TRBV2 and TRBJ2-7; a possible D gene is TRBD2 (6 bases). The germline CDR1 and CDR2 sequences are SNHLY and FYNNEI. Trimming left V 1 base short and J 3 bases short, with 13 bases between. The CDR3 totals 15 residues. The CDR3, as DNA: TGTGCCAGCAGTGAAGGATGGAGGGTCGGCTACGAGCAGTACTTC. Translating it yields CASSEGWRVGYEQYF.

Many counts were recorded for this clonotype. The chain recombines TRBV29-1 with TRBJ1-1; 11 nucleotides line up with TRBD1. J lost 5 bases, V lost 7 bases, and 3 bases had no gene match. Germline V lookup: CDR1 SQVTM, CDR2 ANQGSEA. This CDR3 is 12 amino acids long. In DNA form, the CDR3 reads TGCAGCGCAGGACAGGGGGCAACTGAAGCTTTCTTT. As protein: CSAGQGATEAFF.